The 25 T cell receptor beta chains below all came from one sample that was sequenced in a study of OX40 agonist ivuxolimab in advanced cancers. Only in-frame clones appear in the TCRdb table, and some are missing; sequencing was by immunoSEQ multiplex PCR. This table has nearly 85,000 clones, 80% to 90% appearing once. This specimen consisted of CD4+ or CD8+ T cells sorted from blood, obtained in a trial of the OX40 agonist ivuxolimab. These receptors were obtained from an adult with an advanced solid tumor such as melanoma, head and neck, liver or kidney cancer.

About this clone itself: The junction and the germline gene differ at one end; a read error may be behind it. The same CDR3 arises from other DNA sequences in this sample as well. The chain is built from TRBV7-9 and TRBJ2-7; 7 bases line up with TRBD2. CDR3 length: 15 residues. The V gene's germline CDR1 is SEHNR and CDR2 FQNEAQ (reference sequence). The CDR3 spells CASSSGGVQRHEQYF. The DNA for the CDR3 is TGTGCCAGCAGCTCGGGGGGAGTGCAACGGCACGAGCAGTACTTT.

The chain combines TRBV6-9 with TRBJ1-2; 7 bases fit TRBD1. CDR3 length: 13 amino acids. The junction had 4 bases not matched to a gene; V was cut back by 6 bases and J by 3 bases. From germline, CDR1 is MNHGY and CDR2 SVAAGI. The CDR3: CASRSTGDYGYTF. The CDR3 DNA follows: TGTGCCAGCAGAAGCACAGGGGACTATGGCTACACCTTC.

The chain uses TRBV7-9 and TRBJ1-5; D remains unclear. The CDR3 is 14 amino acids. The V and J ends lost 2 bases and 3 bases respectively, with 8 bases between them. Germline CDR1 is SEHNR and CDR2 is FQNEAQ (reference sequence). The CDR3 nucleotides are TGTGCCAGCAGCTTAACGGGTTACAATCAGCCCCAGCATTTT. Its protein product is CASSLTGYNQPQHF.

The chain carries TRBV19 and TRBJ1-2; 9 positions match TRBD1. This CDR3 contains 15 residues. Germline CDR1 and CDR2: LNHDA and SQIVND (reference sequence). V trimming: 3 bases; J trimming: 3 bases; junction bases outside the gene matches: 5. The chain's CDR3 is CASSMGGTGYYGYTF. CDR3 DNA: TGTGCCAGTAGTATGGGCGGGACAGGGTACTATGGCTACACCTTC.

J is TRBJ2-4 and V is TRBV18; tentatively, D is TRBD2 (5 bases). The ends were cut back, 3 bases at V and 0 bases at J, with 18 bases in the middle. CDR3 length: 18 amino acids. Germline-derived CDR1 and CDR2 are KGHSH and LQKENI. The CDR3 region has the DNA TGTGCCAGCTCACCCCTATCCGGGGTATCCATAGCCAAAAACATTCAGTACTTC. Residues: CASSPLSGVSIAKNIQYF.

This clone was counted only a few times. The chain links TRBV28 to TRBJ2-3, with D unresolved. The CDR3 sequence is 16 residues long. Looked up from germline, CDR1 is MDHEN and CDR2 is SYDVKM. V was shortened by 5 bases and J by 4 bases, with 19 bases between the two germline ends. The CDR3 coding sequence is TGTGCCAGCAGTCCGATGACCCTCCCCTCCCCAGATACGCAGTATTTT. Translation: CASSPMTLPSPDTQYF.

V gene TRBV19 combines with J gene TRBJ1-3; D perhaps matches TRBD1 (5 bases). V was cut by 9 bases and J by 0 bases, with 15 bases left in between. The germline V gene encodes CDR1 LNHDA and CDR2 SQIVND (reference sequence). This CDR3 contains 15 residues. CDR3 loop: CASSPTAFSGNTIYF. In DNA, the CDR3 is TGTGCCAGCAGCCCGACAGCCTTCTCTGGAAACACCATATATTTT.

The J gene is TRBJ2-3, the V gene TRBV27; the match to TRBD2 covers 9 bases. The CDR3 runs 15 residues. J lost 5 bases, V lost 8 bases, and 11 bases had no gene match. Germline V gene sequence: CDR1 MNHEY, CDR2 SMNVEV (reference sequence). CDR3 sequence: CASQEAGGLRDTQYF. The CDR3 coding sequence is TGTGCCAGCCAGGAGGCGGGGGGGCTGAGAGATACGCAGTATTTT.

This chain uses TRBV28 with TRBJ1-2, with D hard to call. The CDR3 length is 14 residues. The germline V gene encodes CDR1 MDHEN and CDR2 SYDVKM. The V end lost 6 bases, the J end lost 8 bases, and 19 bases lay between the germline ends. Here the CDR3 reads CASRSAGPTGGYTF. The CDR3 nucleotides read TGTGCCAGCAGGAGCGCCGGGCCGACGGGGGGCTACACCTTC.

The chain couples TRBV9 to TRBJ1-2; D call uncertain. Germline V gene data show CDR1 as SGDLS and CDR2 as YYNGEE. The germline V and J ends were trimmed by 0 bases and 1 base, with 7 bases remaining between them. This CDR3 spans 14 amino acids. The CDR3 sequence: CASSVEAVNYGYTF. CDR3 DNA sequence: TGTGCCAGCAGCGTAGAGGCCGTTAACTATGGCTACACCTTC.

The V gene is TRBV27, the J gene TRBJ2-7; D uncertain. There are 12 residues in the CDR3. The V and J ends lost 6 bases and 6 bases respectively, with 12 bases between them. Germline V gene lookup returns CDR1 MNHEY and CDR2 SMNVEV (reference sequence). Here the CDR3 reads CASSDPGGEQYF. In DNA, the CDR3 is TGTGCCAGCAGCGACCCTGGCGGCGAGCAGTACTTC.

This clone has just one count. The chain couples TRBV7-2 to TRBJ1-1; the match to TRBD1 covers 8 bases. Germline-derived CDR1 and CDR2 are SGHTA and FQGNSA. This CDR3 is built from 14 residues. V dropped 6 bases and J dropped 3; count of bases not matched to a gene: 6. This chain's CDR3 is CASRSRQGYTEAFF. CDR3 in DNA: TGTGCCAGCAGGTCGAGACAGGGGTACACTGAAGCTTTCTTT.

V usage is TRBV9 and J usage is TRBJ2-6, with no clear D. CDR1 and CDR2 (germline): SGDLS, YYNGEE. This CDR3 is 15 amino acids long. V gave up 2 bases and J gave up 0 bases, with 6 bases separating them. The CDR3 spells CASSVEPSGANVLTF. CDR3 bases: TGTGCCAGCAGCGTTGAGCCCTCTGGGGCCAACGTCCTGACTTTC. The full variable domain, its missing parts supplied by reference TRBV9 and TRBJ2-6, is DSGVTQTPKHLITATGQRVTLRCSPRSGDLSVYWYQQSLDQGLQFLIQYYNGEERAKGNILERFSAQQFPDLHSELNLSSLELGDSALYFCASSVEPSGANVLTFGAGSRLTVL.

The chain employs TRBV27 and TRBJ1-1, with D uncertain. The germline V gene encodes CDR1 MNHEY and CDR2 SMNVEV (reference sequence). Trimming shortened V by 9 bases and J by 1 base, and 18 bases separated the two germline ends. The CDR3 runs 15 residues. The DNA of the CDR3 is TGTGCCAGACCCTTACTTGGTAAGGGGAACACTGAAGCTTTCTTT. Encoded protein: CARPLLGKGNTEAFF.

The chain employs TRBV7-2 and TRBJ1-5; no reliable D call. The CDR3 has 13 amino acids. V shed 1 base and J shed 4 bases, with 5 bases lying between them. The V gene's germline CDR1 is SGHTA and CDR2 FQGNSA. CDR3 nucleotide sequence: TGTGCCAGCAGCTTAGACGGAAATCAGCCCCAGCATTTT. Its translation is CASSLDGNQPQHF.

This chain connects TRBV5-1 to TRBJ1-2, with D unclear. This CDR3 has 14 residues. The V gene lost 0 bases and the J gene lost 2 bases, with 8 bases spanning the gap. Germline V gene lookup returns CDR1 SGHRS and CDR2 YFSETQ. The CDR3 reads CASSLATSNYGYTF. The CDR3 nucleotides are TGCGCCAGCAGCTTGGCTACGTCGAACTATGGCTACACCTTC.

The gene calls are TRBV29-1 and TRBJ2-5; TRBD1 matches at 7 bases. This CDR3 is built from 14 residues. V was clipped by 3 bases and J by 5 bases; unmatched bases: 9. Germline V lookup: CDR1 SQVTM, CDR2 ANQGSEA. The DNA of the CDR3 is TGCAGCGTTGACGTGACAGGGTTGGGTGAGACCCAGTACTTC. Residues: CSVDVTGLGETQYF.

The rearrangement links TRBV5-4 to TRBJ2-3, with 16 positions matching TRBD2. The V segment lost 5 bases and the J segment 0 bases; nucleotides outside the gene matches: 3. This CDR3 region has 17 residues. CDR1 and CDR2 (germline): SGHNT, YYREEE (reference sequence). CDR3 protein: CASRGLAGGASTDTQYF. CDR3 DNA: TGTGCCAGCAGGGGACTAGCGGGGGGGGCTAGCACAGATACGCAGTATTTT.

In its sample, this clone was seen many times. The chain combines TRBV2 with TRBJ1-1, with TRBD1 matching over 8 bases. Trimming removed 7 bases from V and 5 bases from J; junction bases left unmatched: 9. Germline V gene lookup returns CDR1 SNHLY and CDR2 FYNNEI. The CDR3 extends over 14 amino acids. The CDR3 nucleotides read TGTGCCAGCACCCTCGCCCAGGGGGCGACTGAAGCTTTCTTT. Its protein product is CASTLAQGATEAFF.

The J gene is TRBJ2-1, the V gene TRBV7-8; D is unresolved. CDR1 and CDR2 (germline): SGHVS, FQNEAQ. Trimming stripped 1 base from V and 3 bases from J, with 10 bases between. The length of the CDR3 is 15 residues. CDR3 in DNA: TGTGCCAGCAGCTTAGGGTCCAGCCTCTACAATGAGCAGTTCTTC. It codes for CASSLGSSLYNEQFF.

The chain couples TRBV19 to TRBJ1-1; a weak D match, TRBD1 (5 bases). The CDR3 loop spans 11 amino acids. V lost 7 bases and J 11 bases, leaving 14 bases between the germline ends. In germline, CDR1 is LNHDA, CDR2 SQIVND (reference sequence). The CDR3 is CASTRQFSAFF. The CDR3 DNA sequence: TGTGCCAGTACTAGACAGTTTTCGGCTTTCTTT.

This sequence joins TRBV5-8 and TRBJ2-5, with D unresolved. Per germline, CDR1 SGHTS and CDR2 YDEGEE. The V and J ends lost 0 bases and 2 bases respectively, with 8 bases between them. This CDR3 is 14 amino acids long. The CDR3 sequence is CASSLALRQETQYF. CDR3 bases: TGTGCCAGCAGCTTGGCCCTAAGACAAGAGACCCAGTACTTC.

This clone was found a few times. The gene calls are TRBV2 and TRBJ2-2, with D hard to call. CDR1 SNHLY and CDR2 FYNNEI come from the germline V gene. V lost 9 bases and J lost 0, with 2 bases in between. The CDR3 is 11 residues long. The CDR3 loop reads CASSNTGELFF. CDR3 in DNA: TGTGCCAGTTCGAACACCGGGGAGCTGTTTTTT.

The chain is built from TRBV7-6 and TRBJ2-2; D is perhaps TRBD2 (6 bases). CDR1 and CDR2 from the germline V gene are SGHVS and FNYEAQ. CDR3 length equals 16 residues. Trimming left V 1 base short and J 1 base short, with 10 bases between. The CDR3 coding sequence is TGTGCCAGCAGCTTAGGACGGCGGGAGAACACCGGGGAGCTGTTTTTT. Protein product: CASSLGRRENTGELFF. Full variable domain (outside the CDR3, taken from reference TRBV7-6 and TRBJ2-2): GAGVSQSPRYKVTKRGQDVALRCDPISGHVSLYWYRQALGQGPEFLTYFNYEAQQDKSGLPNDRFSAERPEGSISTLTIQRTEQRDSAMYRCASSLGRRENTGELFFGEGSRLTVL.

This chain connects TRBV7-2 to TRBJ2-7; D not resolved. Trimming stripped 0 bases from V and 3 bases from J, with 3 bases between. The germline V gene has CDR1 SGHTA and CDR2 FQGNSA. The CDR3 contains 12 residues. The chain's CDR3 is CASSLAYYEQYF. DNA for the CDR3: TGTGCCAGCAGCTTAGCTTACTACGAGCAGTACTTC. Using reference TRBV7-2 and TRBJ2-7 for the parts outside the CDR3, the full variable domain is GAGVSQSPSNKVTEKGKDVELRCDPISGHTALYWYRQSLGQGLEFLIYFQGNSAPDKSGLPSDRFSAERTGGSVSTLTIQRTQQEDSAVYLCASSLAYYEQYFGPGTRLTVT.